A single sample gave rise to the 18 T cell receptor beta chains below, sequenced in a study of beta chain features in type 1 diabetes. Notes on the study in general: Shorter TCRB CDR3s, moderately but significantly so, were found in Type 1 diabetes patients in all four CD4+ subsets.

What these receptors recognize is not known. Investigators reverse transcribed all isolated RNA, so they sequenced expressed TCRB transcripts. The method was immunoSEQ multiplex PCR; TCRdb's version includes in-frame clones alone and lacks a portion of them. Of about 160,000 clones in the sample, 7.5% to 9.5% were seen once. Sequencing input: central memory CD4+ T cells from blood. These receptor sequences come from a woman aged 18-29 years with type 1 diabetes.

The table lists this clone with a few counts. The chain combines TRBV7-2 with TRBJ2-3; 8 bases match TRBD1. The CDR3 spans 14 residues. Per germline, CDR1 SGHTA and CDR2 FQGNSA. Trimming at V came to 2 bases and at J to 5 bases, leaving 3 bases not matched to a gene. The CDR3 DNA is TGTGCCAGCAGCTTATACAGGGGGAGAGATACGCAGTATTTT. Translating gives CASSLYRGRDTQYF.

The chain couples TRBV7-8 to TRBJ2-5, with D uncertain. Trimming removed 3 bases at V and 3 bases at J, with 8 bases between. Germline CDR1 is SGHVS and CDR2 is FQNEAQ. This CDR3 is 13 amino acids long. The CDR3 loop reads CASSLTSKETQYF. Here the CDR3 DNA reads TGTGCCAGCAGCTTGACAAGTAAAGAGACCCAGTACTTC.

The V call is TRBV7-9, the J call TRBJ1-2; unclear D gene. The CDR3 loop spans 13 amino acids. The V and J ends lost 4 bases and 5 bases respectively, with 11 bases between them. From germline, CDR1 is SEHNR and CDR2 FQNEAQ (reference sequence). CDR3 sequence reads: CASSSSVGYGYTF. In DNA form, the CDR3 reads TGTGCCAGCAGCTCCAGCGTTGGGTATGGCTACACCTTC.

This clone was observed a few times. J is TRBJ1-5 and V is TRBV7-2; 8 nucleotides match TRBD1. The CDR3 is 13 amino acids. V shed 4 bases, J shed 7 bases, and the junction held 3 bases outside the gene matches. Germline V gene lookup returns CDR1 SGHTA and CDR2 FQGNSA. The CDR3 protein is CASSWTGRQPQHF. Here the CDR3 DNA reads TGTGCCAGCAGCTGGACAGGGAGACAGCCCCAGCATTTT.

The J gene is TRBJ1-6, the V gene TRBV6-4, with D perhaps matching TRBD1 (6 bases). CDR3 length: 16 residues. V was pared by 3 bases and J by 6 bases, with 15 bases between. The germline gives CDR1 MRHNA, CDR2 SNTAGT. The CDR3: CASSESQGQPNSPLHF. The CDR3 bases are TGTGCCAGCAGTGAGTCCCAGGGGCAACCTAATTCACCCCTCCACTTT.

The V gene is TRBV4-3, the J gene TRBJ2-3; weak D call: TRBD2 (7 bases). From germline, CDR1 is LGHNA and CDR2 YSLEER. Trimming took 0 bases from V and 5 from J, leaving 15 bases between them. The CDR3 runs 16 residues. The CDR3 sequence: CASSQDGGGRQDTQYF. As DNA, the CDR3 is TGCGCCAGCAGCCAAGATGGGGGGGGGCGACAAGATACGCAGTATTTT.

This clone was picked up a small number of times. This chain links TRBV25-1 with TRBJ1-4; D is ambiguous. The CDR3 contains 14 residues. V lost 3 bases, J lost 0 bases, and 5 bases lay in between. Germline CDR1 is MGHDK and CDR2 is SYGVNS. Written as DNA, the CDR3 is TGTGCCAGCAGTGACAGTGCAACTAATGAAAAACTGTTTTTT. Residues: CASSDSATNEKLFF.

There are many counts of this clone. This same CDR3 is encoded by further DNA sequences in the sample. The chain is built from TRBV10-3 and TRBJ2-1; 8 bases agree with TRBD2. Germline V gene lookup returns CDR1 ENHRY and CDR2 SYGVKD. Losses at the gene ends were 5 bases for V and 6 bases for J; bases not matched to a gene: 6. The CDR3 totals 14 residues. CDR3 nucleotide sequence: TGTGCCATCAGTACCGGGACTAGGGGCAATGAGCAGTTCTTC. Protein product: CAISTGTRGNEQFF.

The table lists this clone with a few counts. The rearrangement links TRBV30 to TRBJ2-7, with 9 bases matching TRBD2. CDR1 GTSNPN and CDR2 SVGIG come from the germline V gene (reference sequence). There are 13 residues in the CDR3. Trimming at V came to 0 bases and at J to 8 bases, leaving 5 bases not matched to a gene. The CDR3 region is CAWSVESSGKQYF. CDR3 DNA sequence: TGTGCCTGGAGTGTAGAGTCTAGCGGGAAGCAGTACTTC.

Many counts were recorded for this clone. V usage is TRBV7-2 and J usage is TRBJ2-7; 9 bases are a match to TRBD1. Germline V gene sequence: CDR1 SGHTA, CDR2 FQGNSA. V dropped 1 base and J dropped 4; count of bases not matched to a gene: 8. The CDR3 totals 16 residues. CDR3 in DNA: TGTGCCAGCAGCTTAGGGGGACAGGGTCAAGTGTACGAGCAGTACTTC. Protein: CASSLGGQGQVYEQYF.

This chain connects TRBV30 to TRBJ1-4, with 9 nucleotides matching TRBD1. The CDR3 is made up of 13 amino acids. V gave up 2 bases and J gave up 10 bases; unmatched junction bases: 5. Looked up from germline, CDR1 is GTSNPN and CDR2 is SVGIG (reference sequence). This chain's CDR3 is CAWSPPGQGKLFF. CDR3 bases: TGTGCCTGGAGTCCCCCGGGACAGGGAAAACTGTTTTTT.

This sequence joins TRBV27 and TRBJ2-7, with 10 positions matching TRBD2. The CDR3 runs 13 residues. In germline, CDR1 is MNHEY, CDR2 SMNVEV (reference sequence). V shed 8 bases and J 9 bases; nucleotides not matched to a gene: 10. CDR3: CASSGTSVPGQYF. DNA for the CDR3: TGTGCCAGCTCCGGGACTAGCGTACCAGGGCAGTACTTC.

The chain is built from TRBV19 and TRBJ1-5, with D possibly TRBD1 on 6 matching bases. This CDR3 region has 13 residues. Germline CDR1 LNHDA, CDR2 SQIVND (reference sequence). With 8 bases removed from V and 1 base from J, the gap between germline ends came to 9 bases. The CDR3 region has the DNA TGTGCCAGTGGGGGCCGGAGCAATCAGCCCCAGCATTTT. This codes for CASGGRSNQPQHF.

In its sample, this clone was seen a few times. This chain uses TRBV11-3 with TRBJ1-1, with a weak D call TRBD1 (5 bases). V was shortened by 4 bases and J by 1 base, with 10 bases between the two germline ends. Germline-derived CDR1 and CDR2 are SGHNT and YENEEA. The CDR3 length is 14 residues. CDR3 sequence reads: CASSSPTANTEAFF. CDR3 nucleotides: TGTGCCAGCAGCTCACCGACAGCGAACACTGAAGCTTTCTTT. Complete variable domain (other parts from reference TRBV11-3 and TRBJ1-1): EAGVVQSPRYKIIEKKQPVAFWCNPISGHNTLYWYLQNLGQGPELLIRYENEEAVDDSQLPKDRFSAERLKGVDSTLKIQPAELGDSAVYLCASSSPTANTEAFFGQGTRLTVV.

V is TRBV6-4 and J is TRBJ2-3, with D perhaps matching TRBD2 (6 bases). V was clipped by 4 bases and J by 4 bases, with 9 bases between them. Germline assignment: CDR1 MRHNA and CDR2 SNTAGT. The CDR3 is 13 residues long. This chain's CDR3 is CASSVGLSDTQYF. CDR3 DNA: TGTGCCAGCAGTGTGGGACTGTCAGATACGCAGTATTTT.

This clone has a handful of counts. The chain uses TRBV5-1 and TRBJ2-7, with TRBD2 as a possible D gene (6 bases). CDR3 length: 14 residues. Germline V gene data show CDR1 as SGHRS and CDR2 as YFSETQ. The V end was cut by 4 bases, the J end by 3 bases, with 14 bases between. The CDR3 coding sequence is TGCGCCAGCAGCAACGGGGACTCCATCTACGAGCAGTACTTC. The encoded protein is CASSNGDSIYEQYF.

This clone came up a few times. The chain couples TRBV2 to TRBJ1-5; D is possibly TRBD1 (5 bases). Germline values: CDR1 SNHLY, CDR2 FYNNEI. The CDR3 contains 15 residues. The V end lost 4 bases, the J end lost 0 bases, and 10 bases lay between the germline ends. Written as DNA, the CDR3 is TGTGCCAGCAGTGTGGACACTTATAGCAATCAGCCCCAGCATTTT. Its translation: CASSVDTYSNQPQHF.

The chain carries TRBV5-1 and TRBJ1-2; D is unresolved. Per the germline V gene, CDR1 is SGHRS and CDR2 is YFSETQ. The CDR3 extends over 13 amino acids. V lost 1 base to trimming and J lost 8 bases, with 12 bases between them. The CDR3 protein is CASSLKEKSGYTF. As DNA, the CDR3 is TGCGCCAGCAGCTTGAAAGAGAAATCAGGCTACACCTTC.